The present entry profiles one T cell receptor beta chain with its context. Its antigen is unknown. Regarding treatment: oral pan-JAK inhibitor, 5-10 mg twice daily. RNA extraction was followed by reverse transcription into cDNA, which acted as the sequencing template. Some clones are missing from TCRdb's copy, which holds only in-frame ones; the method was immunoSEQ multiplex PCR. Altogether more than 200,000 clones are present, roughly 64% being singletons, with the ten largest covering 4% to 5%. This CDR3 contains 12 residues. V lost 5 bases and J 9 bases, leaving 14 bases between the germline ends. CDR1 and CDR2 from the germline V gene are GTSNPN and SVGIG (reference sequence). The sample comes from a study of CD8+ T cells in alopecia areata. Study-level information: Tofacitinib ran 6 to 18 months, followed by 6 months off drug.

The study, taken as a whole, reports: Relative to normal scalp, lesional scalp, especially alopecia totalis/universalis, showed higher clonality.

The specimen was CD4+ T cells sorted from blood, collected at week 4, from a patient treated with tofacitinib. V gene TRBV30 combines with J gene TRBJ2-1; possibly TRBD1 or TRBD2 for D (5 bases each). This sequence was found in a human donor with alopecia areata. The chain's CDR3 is CAWGLGAGEQFF. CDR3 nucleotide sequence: TGTGCCTGGGGGCTCGGGGCCGGTGAGCAGTTCTTC.